Given below is one TCR beta chain in context. The entry originates in a study of control samples from healthy donors and cancer patients. This CDR3 has 15 amino acids. V gave up 5 bases and J gave up 9 bases; unmatched junction bases: 10. CDR1 and CDR2 from the germline V gene are MNHEY and SMNVEV (reference sequence). Sequenced by immunoSEQ multiplex PCR; TCRdb stores in-frame clones only, minus some. The sample is made up of fewer than 250,000 clones, and the top ten hold approximately 2.2% of it. The clonotype was recovered from a woman in her thirties in good health. Source material: blood. V usage is TRBV27 and J usage is TRBJ1-6; TRBD1 agrees at 7 bases. CDR3 residues: CASSPGGVSTSPLHF. The CDR3 DNA sequence: TGTGCCAGCAGTCCAGGGGGGGTCAGCACTTCACCCCTCCACTTT.